This TCR beta chain came from a study of T cells after yellow fever vaccination. Across the whole study: The fractions with low cell numbers were processed using SMART-Seq v4 Ultra Low Input. General observations from the study: Subsequent booster samples again held most clones from primary vaccination (96% CD4, 85% to 90% CD8).

The V segment lost 4 bases and the J segment 0 bases; nucleotides outside the gene matches: 4. The CDR3 has 16 residues. Germline V gives CDR1 SGHRS, CDR2 YFSETQ. By 5'RACE template switching, TCR cDNA was produced, with a universal primer site and UMIs added in the process. From the 5' RACE reads, TCRdb called clonotypes with MiXCR, one entry per CDR3 protein. The sample includes fewer than 150,000 distinct CDR3 sequences, around 7.7% of them seen just once. This clonotype has a count of ten or more. Antigen specificity is unknown. Sequencing used CD4+ T cells sorted from PBMCs, obtained 5 days after the yellow fever booster vaccination. The clonotype originates from a man aged 30-40 years who received the YFV17D yellow fever vaccine. V gene TRBV5-1 combines with J gene TRBJ2-5; 12 nucleotides line up with TRBD2. CDR3 amino acids: CASSAGLAGYQETQYF. DNA of the CDR3: TGCGCCAGCAGCGCCGGACTAGCGGGGTACCAAGAGACCCAGTACTTC.